This T cell receptor beta chain was documented in a study of blood T cell dynamics during melanoma immunotherapy. Repertoires were generated with immunoSEQ multiplex PCR, while TCRdb's copy carries only in-frame clones and drops some. Seen here are 10,000 or so clones, around 91% observed once, and the top ten hold around 7%. Noted time point: pre-treatment baseline. Blood was drawn before treatment and at week 3 after checkpoint blockade. The CDR3 extends over 15 amino acids. CDR1 SGHNT and CDR2 YYREEE come from the germline V gene (reference sequence). Trimming pared 4 bases from V and 8 bases from J, leaving 20 bases between.

The receptor comes from a human donor with melanoma. This chain joins TRBV5-4 and TRBJ2-3; maybe TRBD1 (5 bases). The material was blood, obtained from a patient treated with checkpoint blockade. The CDR3 nucleotides are TGTGCCAGCAGCCCTGACAGCCATACTACGGGTACGCAGTATTTT. Protein sequence: CASSPDSHTTGTQYF.